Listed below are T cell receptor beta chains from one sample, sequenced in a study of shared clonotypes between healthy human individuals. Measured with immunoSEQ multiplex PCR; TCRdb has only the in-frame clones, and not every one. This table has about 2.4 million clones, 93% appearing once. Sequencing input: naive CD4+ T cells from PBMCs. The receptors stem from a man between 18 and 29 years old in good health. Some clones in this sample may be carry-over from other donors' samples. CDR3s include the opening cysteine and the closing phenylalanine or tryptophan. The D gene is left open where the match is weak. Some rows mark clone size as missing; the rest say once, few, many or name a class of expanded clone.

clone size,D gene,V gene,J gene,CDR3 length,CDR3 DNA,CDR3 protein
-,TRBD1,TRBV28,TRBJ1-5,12,TGTGCCAGTGGACAGGTACATCAGCCCCAGCATTTT,CASGQVHQPQHF
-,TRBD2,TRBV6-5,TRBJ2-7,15,TGTGCCAGCAGTTACGGACTAGCTAATATGTACGAGCAGTACTTC,CASSYGLANMYEQYF
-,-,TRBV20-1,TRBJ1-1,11,TGCAGTGCCAGTCAGGGGCTTGAAGCTTTCTTT,CSASQGLEAFF
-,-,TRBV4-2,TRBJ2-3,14,TGTGCCAGCAGCCGTGGTGGCGGCACAGATACGCAGTATTTT,CASSRGGGTDTQYF
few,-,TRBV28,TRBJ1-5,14,TGTGCCAGCAGTACTGTCATTTCGATTCAGCCCCAGCATTTT,CASSTVISIQPQHF
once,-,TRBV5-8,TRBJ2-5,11,TGTGCCAGCAGCTTGGTGAAGACCCAGTACTTC,CASSLVKTQYF
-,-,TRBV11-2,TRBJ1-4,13,TGTGCCAGCAGCTTAGCTGAAGGGGAAAAACTGTTTTTT,CASSLAEGEKLFF
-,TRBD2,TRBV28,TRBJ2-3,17,TGTGCCAGCAGTTCCCGGACTAGCGGGAGCTATACAGATACGCAGTATTTT,CASSSRTSGSYTDTQYF
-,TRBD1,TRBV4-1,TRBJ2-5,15,TGCGCCAGCAGCCCCGAGAGCGCAGACAGGGCGACCCAGTACTTC,CASSPESADRATQYF
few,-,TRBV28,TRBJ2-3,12,TGTGCCAGCAGCCCCTCCACAGATACGCAGTATTTT,CASSPSTDTQYF
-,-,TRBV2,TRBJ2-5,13,TGTGCCAGCAGCCCGCGACACCAAGAGACCCAGTACTTC,CASSPRHQETQYF
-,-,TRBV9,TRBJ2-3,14,TGTGCCAGCAGCGCCCAATGGGGCCCAGATACGCAGTATTTT,CASSAQWGPDTQYF
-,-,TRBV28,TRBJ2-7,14,TGTGCCAGCAGTCCCTTGGCCCCACTGCACGAGCAGTACTTC,CASSPLAPLHEQYF
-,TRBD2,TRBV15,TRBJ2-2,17,TGTGCCACCAGCAGAGCTTACGGGGGAGGGGACACCGGGGAGCTGTTTTTT,CATSRAYGGGDTGELFF
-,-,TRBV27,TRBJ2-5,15,TGTGCCAGCAGTTCGACTGCAGCAGGGCAAGAGACCCAGTACTTC,CASSSTAAGQETQYF
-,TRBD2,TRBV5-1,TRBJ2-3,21,TGCGCCAGCAGCCTCCTCCGTAAGGGACTAGCGGAGTCACCTAGCACAGATACGCAGTATTTT,CASSLLRKGLAESPSTDTQYF
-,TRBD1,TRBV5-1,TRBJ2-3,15,TGCGCCAGCAGCTTGGCCGGGACAGGTCAACGGACGCAGTATTTT,CASSLAGTGQRTQYF
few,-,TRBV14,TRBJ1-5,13,TGTGCCAGCAGCCAACAGTTCAATCAGCCCCAGCATTTT,CASSQQFNQPQHF
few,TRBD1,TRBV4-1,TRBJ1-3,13,TGCGCCAGCAGCCAAGAGCGAGGTCAGGGGGCCGATTTT,CASSQERGQGADF
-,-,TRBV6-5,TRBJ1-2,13,TGTGCCAGCAGTCTCACAGGGTTTGCGGGCTACACCTTC,CASSLTGFAGYTF